A selection of T cell receptor beta chains follows, all from one sample in a study of cytomegalovirus exposure and HLA in healthy donors. Here immunoSEQ multiplex PCR was the method, and the copy in TCRdb shows in-frame clones only, minus some. This listing includes 90,000 to 130,000 clones. Specimen: PBMCs. The receptors here all came from a man in his forties in good health and CMV-seropositive. Each CDR3 is given with its conserved first and last residue.

v_call cdr3_aa
TRBV28 CVTGSGANVLTF
TRBV28 CASSSERVSSYNEQFF
TRBV5-1 CASSLTGGDTGELFF
TRBV7-2 CASRNNRGTDTQYF
TRBV7-2 CASSLAPVKNIQYF
TRBV2 CASSERAGGVYEQYF
TRBV6-1 CASSENRASGRPGPDTQYF
TRBV7-2 CASSPKHPRTEAFF
TRBV5-1 CASRLQGSTDTQYF
TRBV6-5 CASSISGKSEAFF
TRBV27 CASSPQGTSGRNIQYF
TRBV28 CASTDSGVYNEQFF
TRBV6-1 CASSEGAIPTF
TRBV15 CATSPRTGRWGDTQYF
TRBV9 CASSVRRTASSYEQYF
TRBV7-2 CASSPRTATNEKLFF
TRBV7-2 CASSPQTASNYGYTF
TRBV25-1 CASSEFGDYEQYF
TRBV5-1 CASSPQGSGANVLTF
TRBV7-3 CASSDGTGGFYTF
TRBV28 CASSDRDYGYTF
TRBV5-4 CASSFFTGDTHEQYF
TRBV2 CASRTDSNTEAFF
TRBV5-1 CASSLNRGHSYEQYF
TRBV28 CASSFGPGGRARETQYF
TRBV11-2 CASSLGRDSTGELFF
TRBV30 CAWSIVWSSGGELFF
TRBV4-1 CASSQTGLFNTQYF
TRBV10-1 CASSASGKDGYTF
TRBV9 CASSRGGQGLTGNTIYF
TRBV7-2 CASSLGGGIETQYF
TRBV2 CASSGGQVQETQYF
TRBV4-2 CASSQIAGGGRAEEKLFF
TRBV19 CASNRDRASNQPQHF
TRBV19 CASSILAGVGNEQFF
TRBV29-1 CSAATSSYNEQFF
TRBV5-6 CASSLNRRNTEAFF
TRBV7-9 CASRGGPGQVETQYF
TRBV4-1 CASSQALGLAGGGQETQYF
TRBV27 CASSPGSGAEAFF
TRBV25-1 CASIRGGSYEQYF
TRBV4-2 CASSQGESGSSGELFF
TRBV6-1 CASDPTRNYGYTF
TRBV27 CASSSIGQNTEAFF
TRBV29-1 CSVWGQGTPSGANVLTF
TRBV14 CASSQVFSAYNEQFF
TRBV7-8 CASSLAQGAETQYF